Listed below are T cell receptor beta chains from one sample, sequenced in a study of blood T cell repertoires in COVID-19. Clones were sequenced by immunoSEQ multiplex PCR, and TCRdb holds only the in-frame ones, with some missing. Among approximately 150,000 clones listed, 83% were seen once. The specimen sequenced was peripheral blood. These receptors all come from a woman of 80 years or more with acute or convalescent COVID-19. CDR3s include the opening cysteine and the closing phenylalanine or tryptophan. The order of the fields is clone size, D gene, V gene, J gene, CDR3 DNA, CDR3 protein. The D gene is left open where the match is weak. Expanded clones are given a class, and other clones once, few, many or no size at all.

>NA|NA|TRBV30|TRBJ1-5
TGTGCCTGGAGGGCGGGGGCCAATCAGCCCCAGCATTTT
CAWRAGANQPQHF
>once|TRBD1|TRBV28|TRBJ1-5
TGTGCCAGCATCGACAGGGGGGGATTTCAGCCCCAGCATTTT
CASIDRGGFQPQHF
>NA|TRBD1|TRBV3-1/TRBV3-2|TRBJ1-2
TGTGCCAGCAGCCAAGATGGTTGGACAGGGGATGGCTACACCTTC
CASSQDGWTGDGYTF
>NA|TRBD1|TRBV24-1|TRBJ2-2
TGTGCCACCAGTGATTACACAGGGGGCCCCGGGGAGCTGTTTTTT
CATSDYTGGPGELFF
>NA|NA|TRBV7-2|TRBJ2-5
TGTGCCAGCAGCTTAGACCAGGGGCCCCAGTACTTC
CASSLDQGPQYF
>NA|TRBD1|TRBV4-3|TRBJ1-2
TGCGCCAGCAGCCAAGATATAAAAGGGACAGGCCTTGGCTACACCTTC
CASSQDIKGTGLGYTF
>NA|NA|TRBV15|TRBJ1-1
TGTGCCACCAGCAGTACCGGGAGAGAAGCTTTCTTT
CATSSTGREAFF
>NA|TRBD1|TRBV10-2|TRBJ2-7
TGCGCCAGCAGGAGGACAGGGCAGTTGAGGGAGCAGTACTTC
CASRRTGQLREQYF
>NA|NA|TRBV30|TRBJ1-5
TGTGCCTGGAGTTCAGGGAAAGAGCAGCCCCAGCATTTT
CAWSSGKEQPQHF
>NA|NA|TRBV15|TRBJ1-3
TGTGCCACCAGCAGAGATCGAGGTTCTGGAAACACCATATATTTT
CATSRDRGSGNTIYF
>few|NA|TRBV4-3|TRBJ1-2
TGCGCCAGCAGCCAAGATGCGAGCCACCGGGGTGGCTACACCTTC
CASSQDASHRGGYTF
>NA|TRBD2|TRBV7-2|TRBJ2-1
TGTGCCAGCAGCTCCCTAGCGGGAGCCTACAATGAGCAGTTCTTC
CASSSLAGAYNEQFF
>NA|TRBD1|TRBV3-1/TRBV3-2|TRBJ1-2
TGTGCCAGCAGCCAAGAGGCTGCCAGGGGGCCTTCTGGCTACACCTTC
CASSQEAARGPSGYTF
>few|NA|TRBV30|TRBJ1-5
TGTGCCTGGAGTCGGGGGTTTGACACTAGCAATCAGCCCCAGCATTTT
CAWSRGFDTSNQPQHF
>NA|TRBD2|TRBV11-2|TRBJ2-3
TGTGCCAGCAACCCCTTGAGGGAGGGTCCAGATACGCAGTATTTT
CASNPLREGPDTQYF
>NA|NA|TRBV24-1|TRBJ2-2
TGTGCCACCAGTGCTATCCCCGGGGACACCGGGGAGCTGTTTTTT
CATSAIPGDTGELFF
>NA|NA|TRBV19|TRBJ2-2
TGTGCCAGTAGTAACGGTGGCACCGGGGAGCTGTTTTTT
CASSNGGTGELFF
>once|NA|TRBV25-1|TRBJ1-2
TGTGCCAGCAGTGACCCAGGGCCATATGGCTACACCTTC
CASSDPGPYGYTF
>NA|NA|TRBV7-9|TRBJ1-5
TGTGCCAGCAGCTTTGGGGCTGATAGCAATCAGCCCCAGCATTTT
CASSFGADSNQPQHF
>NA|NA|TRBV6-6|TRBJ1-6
TGTGCCAGCAGTGAGAGGGAATCACCCCTCCACTTT
CASSERESPLHF
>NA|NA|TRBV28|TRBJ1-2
TGTGCCAGCAGTTCCAGGACAAGGTTGTTTGGCTACACCTTC
CASSSRTRLFGYTF
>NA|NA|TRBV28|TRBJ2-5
TGTGCCAGCACTCAGCGGTTCCAAGAGACCCAGTACTTC
CASTQRFQETQYF
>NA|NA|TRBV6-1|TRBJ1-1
TGTGCCAGCATCAAGGGACAGAACACTGAAGCTTTCTTT
CASIKGQNTEAFF
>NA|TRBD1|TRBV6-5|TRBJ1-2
TGTGCCAGCAGCGACTCAGGGGGCTTTGGCTATGGCTACACCTTC
CASSDSGGFGYGYTF
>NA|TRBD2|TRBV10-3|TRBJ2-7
TGTCTGGGAAGCGGGAGGCCCTACGAGCAGTACTTC
CLGSGRPYEQYF
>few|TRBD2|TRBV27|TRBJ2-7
TGTGCCAGCAGCCCGATAGCGGGGGGGTGGTACGAGCAGTACTTC
CASSPIAGGWYEQYF
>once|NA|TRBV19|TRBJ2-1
TGTGCCAGTAGTATAGGCGAGGGAGCGGGTCGGGAGCAGTTCTTC
CASSIGEGAGREQFF
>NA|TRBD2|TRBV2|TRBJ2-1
TGTGCCAGCAGTGACCTCCGGGGGAGCGGGAGGACGGGGCAGTTCTTC
CASSDLRGSGRTGQFF
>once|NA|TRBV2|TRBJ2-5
TGTGCCAGCAGCGGACGGGTTGGACAGGGGTCATTTTCGGGGGGGTTAAAAGAGACCCAGTACTTC
CASSGRVGQGSFSGGLKETQYF
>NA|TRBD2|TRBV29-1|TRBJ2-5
TGCAGCGTTGAGTTGCTAGCGGGGGAGACCCAGTACTTC
CSVELLAGETQYF
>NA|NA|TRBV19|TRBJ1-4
TGTGCCAGTCAGGGGTACAGTGAAAAACTGTTTTTT
CASQGYSEKLFF
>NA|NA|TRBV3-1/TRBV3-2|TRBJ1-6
TGTGCCAGCAGCCAACTGGGAGGGAGGAGGTCACCCCTCCACTTT
CASSQLGGRRSPLHF
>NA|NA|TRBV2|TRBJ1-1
TGTGCCAGCAGTGACGGAGGGACTGGTATTTTGTCGGCTGAAGCTTTCTTT
CASSDGGTGILSAEAFF
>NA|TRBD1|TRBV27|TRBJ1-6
TGTGCCAGCACCATGAGGACAGGGAATTCACCCCTCCACTTT
CASTMRTGNSPLHF
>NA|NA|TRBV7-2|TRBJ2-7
TGTGCCAGCAGCTTAGGATTCGACGACAGGAACTACGAGCAGTACTTC
CASSLGFDDRNYEQYF
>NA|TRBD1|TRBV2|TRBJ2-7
TGTGCCAGCAGTGAAGGGACAGGGGGTCCCTACGAGCAGTACTTC
CASSEGTGGPYEQYF
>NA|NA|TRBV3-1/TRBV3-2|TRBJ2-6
TGTGCCAGCAGCCACAGGGCCGGGGCCAACGTCCTGACTTTC
CASSHRAGANVLTF
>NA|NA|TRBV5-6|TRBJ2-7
TGTGCCAGCAGCTTGTCTACCTACGAGCAGTACTTC
CASSLSTYEQYF
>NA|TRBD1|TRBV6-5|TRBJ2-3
TGTGCCAGCAGTTACTCCACAGGGGATTCAGATACGCAGTATTTT
CASSYSTGDSDTQYF
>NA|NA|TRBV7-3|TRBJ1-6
TGTGCCAGCAGCTTAACTCCGGGAGAGAATTCACCCCTCCACTTT
CASSLTPGENSPLHF
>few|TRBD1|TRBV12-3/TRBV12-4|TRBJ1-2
TGTGCCAGCAGTTTAGGAAGACAGGGCTCCACCTTC
CASSLGRQGSTF
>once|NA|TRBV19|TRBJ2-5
TGTGCCAGTAGTATAGTACAACAAGAGACCCAGTACTTC
CASSIVQQETQYF
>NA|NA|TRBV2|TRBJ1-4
TGTGCCAGCAGCGGCCGAGCGGGTGAAAAACTGTTTTTT
CASSGRAGEKLFF
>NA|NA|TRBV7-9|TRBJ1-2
TGTGCCAGCAGCCACGGGGTTGACTATGGCTACACCTTC
CASSHGVDYGYTF
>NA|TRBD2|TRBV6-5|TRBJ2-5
TGTGTCGGGACTAGCGGCCCCCAAGAGACCCAGTACTTC
CVGTSGPQETQYF
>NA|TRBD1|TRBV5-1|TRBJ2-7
TGCGCCAGCAGCCTGCACAGGGGGCCGGACTACGAGCAGTACTTC
CASSLHRGPDYEQYF